This T cell receptor beta chain appears in the sequencing data of a study of memory CD4+ T cells and cytomegalovirus serostatus. The CDR3 length is 13 residues. Germline CDR1 SGHDN, CDR2 FVKESK. Trimming took 8 bases from V and 0 from J, leaving 5 bases between them. Regarding this clone: Its antigen is unidentified.

The sort gate was single viable CD3+CD4+CD8-CD45RO+ cells for memory CD4+ T cells. CD4+ T cells were isolated by positive magnetic selection. Libraries were prepared by immunoSEQ multiplex PCR; TCRdb keeps only in-frame clonotypes and omits some of them. In the table there are tens of thousands of clones, under 80% of which are singletons. Findings and limits, study-wide: Of approximately 150 reported CMV TCRbeta sequences, under 70 were found in memory CD4+ repertoires.

This TCR came from an adult in good health and CMV-seronegative. The chain joins TRBV14 to TRBJ1-6, with D unclear. Source material: memory CD4+ T cells from blood. The CDR3 DNA follows: TGTGCCAGCTCCCGCTCCTATAATTCACCCCTCCACTTT. Translation gives CASSRSYNSPLHF.